These 31 T cell receptor beta chains originate from one sample sequenced in a study of cytomegalovirus exposure and HLA in healthy donors. PCR used 60 Vbeta primers and 13 Jbeta primers. Data came from immunoSEQ multiplex PCR; TCRdb stores just in-frame clones and leaves some out. The sample has 100,000 to 150,000 clones, around 72% seen once. The sample was PBMCs. These receptors originate from a woman between 40 and 55 years old in good health and CMV-seropositive.

The chain recombines TRBV7-6 with TRBJ2-2; weak D call: TRBD2 (7 bases). The CDR3 extends over 15 amino acids. Germline CDR1 SGHVS, CDR2 FNYEAQ. V lost 7 bases, J lost 3 bases, and 15 bases lay in between. The CDR3 here is CASISGGRYTGELFF. As DNA, the CDR3 is TGTGCCAGCATCTCGGGGGGCCGATACACCGGGGAGCTGTTTTTT.

This chain uses TRBV12-5 with TRBJ2-5; D not certain. Germline V gene sequence: CDR1 LGHNT, CDR2 FRNRAP. Deletions cut 0 bases from V and 5 bases from J, with 7 bases between. The CDR3 has 13 residues. The CDR3 loop is CASGLVLLETQYF. Written as DNA, the CDR3 is TGTGCTAGTGGTTTGGTCCTTCTTGAGACCCAGTACTTC.

The chain carries TRBV7-3 and TRBJ1-2; the match to TRBD1 covers 8 bases. J lost 8 bases, V lost 5 bases, and 13 bases had no gene match. The CDR3 sequence is 15 residues long. Germline V gene data show CDR1 as SGHTA and CDR2 as FQGTGA. The CDR3 reads CASSSNSGGSGGYTF. The CDR3 coding sequence is TGTGCCAGCAGCAGCAATTCAGGGGGCTCTGGGGGCTACACCTTC.

The gene calls are TRBV4-3 and TRBJ1-1, with 10 bases fitting TRBD1. Germline lookup yields CDR1 LGHNA and CDR2 YSLEER. CDR3 length equals 15 residues. V lost 3 bases and J lost 7; bases outside the gene matches: 8. This CDR3 is CASSHLTGGLREAFF. In DNA form, the CDR3 reads TGCGCCAGCAGCCACCTGACAGGGGGCCTGCGTGAAGCTTTCTTT.

The chain carries TRBV6-1 and TRBJ1-1; D is ambiguous. The germline gives CDR1 MNHNS, CDR2 SASEGT. With 4 bases removed from V and 7 bases from J, the gap between germline ends came to 10 bases. The CDR3 runs 12 residues. The CDR3 is CASSGRGLEAFF. The DNA of the CDR3 is TGTGCCAGCAGTGGAAGAGGGCTTGAAGCTTTCTTT.

This clone was picked up a small number of times. The V call is TRBV9, the J call TRBJ1-6; TRBD1 matches 8 bases. V gave up 3 bases and J gave up 5 bases; unmatched junction bases: 1. The CDR3 spans 14 residues. Germline V gene data show CDR1 as SGDLS and CDR2 as YYNGEE. CDR3 nucleotides: TGTGCCAGCAGCGAGGGACAGGATAATTCACCCCTCCACTTT. As protein: CASSEGQDNSPLHF.

The chain joins TRBV27 to TRBJ2-1; the D gene is possibly TRBD2 (6 bases). Germline loops: CDR1 MNHEY, CDR2 SMNVEV (reference sequence). This CDR3 is 13 amino acids long. Trimming left V 7 bases short and J 6 bases short, with 13 bases between. The CDR3 DNA sequence: TGTGCCAGCAACTCGGGACTTATCAATGAGCAGTTCTTC. Amino acids: CASNSGLINEQFF.

This clone was seen just once. The rearrangement joins TRBV4-3 to TRBJ2-1; the match to TRBD1 covers 10 bases. This CDR3 region has 15 residues. Losses at the gene ends were 4 bases for V and 3 bases for J; bases not matched to a gene: 3. Germline V gene lookup returns CDR1 LGHNA and CDR2 YSLEER. CDR3 in amino acids: CASSRTGGIYNEQFF. CDR3 DNA: TGCGCCAGCAGCCGGACAGGGGGGATCTACAATGAGCAGTTCTTC.

V is TRBV2 and J is TRBJ2-2, with a possible D match to TRBD1 (7 bases). This CDR3 is 19 amino acids long. The V gene lost 4 bases and the J gene lost 1 base, with 22 bases spanning the gap. In germline, CDR1 is SNHLY, CDR2 FYNNEI. The CDR3 DNA follows: TGTGCCAGCAGTGTCCCCCCAATTACAGGGGACTGGAACACCGGGGAGCTGTTTTTT. This gives the protein CASSVPPITGDWNTGELFF. Variable domain in full (rest from reference TRBV2 and TRBJ2-2): EPEVTQTPSHQVTQMGQEVILRCVPISNHLYFYWYRQILGQKVEFLVSFYNNEISEKSEIFDDQFSVERPDGSNFTLKIRSTKLEDSAMYFCASSVPPITGDWNTGELFFGEGSRLTVL.

In this sample, this clone turned up a few times. The chain employs TRBV9 and TRBJ2-7; perhaps TRBD1 as D (6 bases). The germline V gene has CDR1 SGDLS and CDR2 YYNGEE. The CDR3 extends over 14 amino acids. V gave up 3 bases and J gave up 4 bases, with 14 bases separating them. CDR3 nucleotide sequence: TGTGCCAGCAGCGAAACAGGGTTTTGGTACGAGCAGTACTTC. Encoded protein: CASSETGFWYEQYF.

This sequence joins TRBV27 and TRBJ1-6; no clear D gene. Germline V gene data show CDR1 as MNHEY and CDR2 as SMNVEV (reference sequence). The length of the CDR3 is 14 residues. V shed 3 bases and J shed 9 bases, with 12 bases lying between them. The DNA of the CDR3 is TGTGCCAGCAGTTTGAGCGGCAGGAGTTCACCCCTCCACTTT. Translation gives CASSLSGRSSPLHF.

This chain uses TRBV10-3 with TRBJ2-2; TRBD2 agrees at 7 bases. From germline, CDR1 is ENHRY and CDR2 SYGVKD. V lost 3 bases and J lost 12; bases outside the gene matches: 13. CDR3 length: 15 amino acids. This CDR3 reads CAISDAGEIPGKLFF. The CDR3 DNA reads TGTGCCATCAGTGATGCGGGGGAAATACCGGGGAAGCTGTTTTTT.

V and J are TRBV7-2 and TRBJ2-7; D is possibly TRBD1 (6 bases). The CDR3 length is 15 residues. Trimming shortened V by 1 base and J by 2 bases, and 12 bases separated the two germline ends. CDR1 and CDR2 (germline): SGHTA, FQGNSA. CDR3 residues: CASSLGGTPTYEQYF. CDR3 bases: TGTGCCAGCAGCTTAGGGGGGACACCCACCTACGAGCAGTACTTC.

The rearrangement uses TRBV6-6 and TRBJ1-6; maybe TRBD1 (5 bases). The V end lost 2 bases, the J end lost 9 bases, and 14 bases lay between the germline ends. This CDR3 has 15 residues. The germline CDR1 and CDR2 sequences are MNHNY and SVGAGI (reference sequence). CDR3 bases: TGTGCCAGCAGTTACCTTGGGGGGGGGAGTTCACCCCTCCACTTT. Protein sequence: CASSYLGGGSSPLHF.

The V and J genes are TRBV27 and TRBJ1-4, with 7 bases matching TRBD1. The ends lost 1 base at V and 4 bases at J; junction bases unmatched: 21. From germline, CDR1 is MNHEY and CDR2 SMNVEV (reference sequence). This CDR3 is 21 amino acids long. The CDR3 sequence is CASSLFAGGGRGIPGNEKLFF. Here the CDR3 DNA reads TGTGCCAGCAGTTTATTCGCGGGGGGGGGCAGGGGGATCCCTGGTAATGAAAAACTGTTTTTT.

The chain combines TRBV19 with TRBJ2-1; maybe TRBD1 (6 bases). CDR3 size: 13 residues. Trimming took 5 bases from V and 2 from J, leaving 7 bases between them. Germline assignment: CDR1 LNHDA and CDR2 SQIVND (reference sequence). The CDR3 DNA follows: TGTGCCAGTAGTCCAGGGGCCTACAATGAGCAGTTCTTC. Amino acids: CASSPGAYNEQFF.

The chain links TRBV10-3 to TRBJ1-3; no definite D call. Per germline, CDR1 ENHRY and CDR2 SYGVKD. The CDR3 runs 14 residues. V was shortened by 4 bases and J by 0 bases, with 7 bases between the two germline ends. CDR3 DNA sequence: TGTGCCATCAGTGCACAGAGCTCTGGAAACACCATATATTTT. Its protein product is CAISAQSSGNTIYF.

This chain links TRBV7-2 with TRBJ2-1, with D unresolved. Trimming removed 5 bases from V and 6 bases from J, with 11 bases in between. The CDR3 contains 13 residues. Looked up from germline, CDR1 is SGHTA and CDR2 is FQGNSA. The CDR3 region is CASSPRGTNEQFF. The CDR3 region has the DNA TGTGCCAGCAGCCCCCGCGGTACCAATGAGCAGTTCTTC.

The J gene is TRBJ1-6, the V gene TRBV6-5; TRBD1 might be the D (6 bases). Between the trimmed V and J ends, which lost 2 bases and 9 bases, there was a span of 14 bases. Germline CDR1 reads MNHEY; CDR2 reads SVGAGI. The CDR3 spans 15 residues. The CDR3 DNA reads TGTGCCAGCAGTTACAGGCAGGGGCCGGGTTCACCCCTCCACTTT. Translating it yields CASSYRQGPGSPLHF.

The J gene is TRBJ2-5, the V gene TRBV5-4, with D possibly matching TRBD2 (7 bases). Germline V gives CDR1 SGHNT, CDR2 YYREEE (reference sequence). V lost 0 bases and J 2 bases, leaving 14 bases between the germline ends. The length of the CDR3 is 16 residues. The CDR3 DNA is TGTGCCAGCAGCTTGGGTGGGCGGGGGCCTCAAGAGACCCAGTACTTC. Protein sequence: CASSLGGRGPQETQYF. The variable domain in full, with the rest retrieved from reference TRBV5-4 and TRBJ2-5, is ETGVTQSPTHLIKTRGQQVTLRCSSQSGHNTVSWYQQALGQGPQFIFQYYREEENGRGNFPPRFSGLQFPNYSSELNVNALELDDSALYLCASSLGGRGPQETQYFGPGTRLLVL.

In this sample, this clone turned up once. The J gene is TRBJ1-1, the V gene TRBV5-6, with TRBD1 matching 11 bases. Per the germline V gene, CDR1 is SGHDT and CDR2 is YYEEEE. The V segment lost 1 base and the J segment 3 bases; nucleotides outside the gene matches: 5. The CDR3 is 16 residues long. CDR3 loop: CASSLWTGGWDTEAFF. The CDR3 DNA follows: TGTGCCAGCAGCTTGTGGACAGGGGGCTGGGACACTGAAGCTTTCTTT.

Remarks on this clone: Distinct nucleotide sequences in the sample also encode this CDR3. The V call is TRBV9, the J call TRBJ2-2; TRBD1 agrees at 7 bases. After removal of 4 bases from V and 6 bases from J, the junction contained 12 bases not matched to a gene. CDR3 length: 16 residues. In germline, CDR1 is SGDLS, CDR2 YYNGEE. The CDR3 DNA reads as TGTGCCAGCAGCCTTAGGGGGCCCACAACACCCGGGGAGCTGTTTTTT. Translation: CASSLRGPTTPGELFF.

The chain couples TRBV19 to TRBJ1-5; tentatively, D is TRBD1 (6 bases). CDR1 LNHDA and CDR2 SQIVND come from the germline V gene (reference sequence). The CDR3 is made up of 15 amino acids. Trimming pared 2 bases from V and 4 bases from J, leaving 12 bases between. CDR3 amino acids: CASSIHRDNNQPQHF. The CDR3 nucleotides are TGTGCCAGTAGTATACACCGGGACAATAATCAGCCCCAGCATTTT. The entire variable domain, with the rest obtained from reference TRBV19 and TRBJ1-5, is as follows: DGGITQSPKYLFRKEGQNVTLSCEQNLNHDAMYWYRQDPGQGLRLIYYSQIVNDFQKGDIAEGYSVSREKKESFPLTVTSAQKNPTAFYLCASSIHRDNNQPQHFGDGTRLSIL.

V gene TRBV19 combines with J gene TRBJ1-2, with D possibly being TRBD1 (6 bases). This CDR3 comprises 14 residues. Trimming pared 6 bases from V and 8 bases from J, leaving 19 bases between. The germline CDR1 and CDR2 sequences are LNHDA and SQIVND (reference sequence). This CDR3 is CASRGQGFFEGYTF. The CDR3 DNA reads as TGTGCCAGTAGAGGTCAGGGGTTTTTTGAAGGCTACACCTTC.

This clone appeared a single time. The chain is built from TRBV28 and TRBJ1-5, with a weak D call TRBD1 (6 bases). Between the trimmed V and J ends, which lost 7 bases and 1 base, there was a span of 14 bases. The CDR3 is 15 amino acids. Germline V gene sequence: CDR1 MDHEN, CDR2 SYDVKM. CDR3 in DNA: TGTGCCAGCACCCTAGGGGGTGGAAGCAATCAGCCCCAGCATTTT. Amino acid sequence: CASTLGGGSNQPQHF.

The CDR3 loop reads CAISESGRGVLYNEQFF. As DNA, the CDR3 is TGTGCCATCAGTGAGTCGGGTCGGGGGGTACTATACAATGAGCAGTTCTTC. The chain links TRBV10-3 to TRBJ2-1; 7 bases match TRBD2. CDR1 is ENHRY, CDR2 SYGVKD, per germline. After removal of 0 bases from V and 4 bases from J, the junction contained 9 bases not matched to a gene. This CDR3 is 17 amino acids long.

The chain combines TRBV10-1 with TRBJ2-1; the match to TRBD2 covers 10 bases. V lost 5 bases, J lost 3 bases, and 10 bases stayed unmatched. The CDR3 sequence is 17 residues long. CDR1 and CDR2 from the germline V gene are WNHNN and SYGVQD (reference sequence). The CDR3 DNA sequence: TGCGCCAGCAGTCACCTAGCGGGGGCCCTACACTACAATGAGCAGTTCTTC. Translating it yields CASSHLAGALHYNEQFF.

Concerning this clone itself: Germline and junction disagree at one end, which may indicate a read error. The rearrangement uses TRBV7-7 and TRBJ1-2, with D possibly matching TRBD1 (5 bases). Germline CDR1 and CDR2: SSHAT and FNYEAQ (reference sequence). The CDR3 extends over 14 amino acids. The CDR3 nucleotides are TGTGCTAGCAGCCCCCTCGGTACAGGCCATGGCTACACCTTC. Its protein product is CASSPLGTGHGYTF. The full variable domain, completed using reference TRBV7-7 and TRBJ1-2, is GAGVSQSPRYKVTKRGQDVTLRCDPISSHATLYWYQQALGQGPEFLTYFNYEAQPDKSGLPSDRFSAERPEGSISTLTIQRTEQRDSAMYRCASSPLGTGHGYTFGSGTRLTVV.

The V call is TRBV7-9, the J call TRBJ2-7; D is possibly TRBD2 (5 bases). Germline V gene data show CDR1 as SEHNR and CDR2 as FQNEAQ (reference sequence). This CDR3 is built from 15 residues. Trimming removed 1 base from V and 2 bases from J, with 12 bases in between. CDR3 coding DNA: TGTGCCAGCAGCTTAGACAGCGGTGTAACCTACGAGCAGTACTTC. This gives the protein CASSLDSGVTYEQYF. The variable domain in full, with the rest retrieved from reference TRBV7-9 and TRBJ2-7, is DTGVSQNPRHKITKRGQNVTFRCDPISEHNRLYWYRQTLGQGPEFLTYFQNEAQLEKSRLLSDRFSAERPKGSFSTLEIQRTEQGDSAMYLCASSLDSGVTYEQYFGPGTRLTVT.

The V gene is TRBV19, the J gene TRBJ2-1; D perhaps matches TRBD1 (6 bases). This CDR3 comprises 12 residues. Between the trimmed V and J ends, which lost 5 bases and 8 bases, there was a span of 10 bases. Germline V gene sequence: CDR1 LNHDA, CDR2 SQIVND (reference sequence). CDR3 loop: CASSLRGDEQFF. The DNA for the CDR3 is TGTGCCAGTAGTCTCAGGGGAGATGAGCAGTTCTTC.

This clone was counted only a few times. The chain has TRBV2 and TRBJ1-1; D not certain. V lost 1 base and J 4 bases, leaving 10 bases between the germline ends. Germline lookup yields CDR1 SNHLY and CDR2 FYNNEI. The CDR3 extends over 14 amino acids. This CDR3 is CASSEGNTGTEAFF. CDR3 nucleotides: TGTGCCAGCAGTGAAGGGAATACGGGCACTGAAGCTTTCTTT.